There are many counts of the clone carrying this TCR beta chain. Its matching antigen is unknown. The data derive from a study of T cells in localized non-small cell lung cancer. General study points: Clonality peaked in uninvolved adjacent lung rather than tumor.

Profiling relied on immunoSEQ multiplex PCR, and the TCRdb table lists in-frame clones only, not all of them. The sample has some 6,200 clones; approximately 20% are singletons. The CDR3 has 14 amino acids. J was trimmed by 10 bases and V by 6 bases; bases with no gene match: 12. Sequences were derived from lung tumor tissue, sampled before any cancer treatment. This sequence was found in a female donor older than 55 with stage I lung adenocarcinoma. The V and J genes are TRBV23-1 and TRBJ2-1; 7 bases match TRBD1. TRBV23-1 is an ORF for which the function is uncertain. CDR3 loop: CASSQERGLGEQFF. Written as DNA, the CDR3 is TGCGCCAGCAGCCAAGAAAGGGGGCTGGGGGAGCAGTTCTTC.